The next 31 T cell receptor beta chains were all read from a single sample in a study of T cell changes during pregnancy in multiple sclerosis (dated 2019 in TCRdb). Receptor libraries were prepared by the immunoSEQ multiplex PCR assay. The table comes from immuneACCESS by way of TCRdb, which keeps in-frame sequences with V and J called. Part of the clones is missing from these tables; in studies checked, under half for an unresolved V gene and the rest for unknown reasons. A total of approximately 31,000 clones appear in this sample, 70% to 90% of them only once. Of the sample, almost 6.5% is held by the ten largest clones. The starting material was CD8+ T cells from peripheral blood mononuclear cells, obtained in the second trimester of pregnancy. The origin of the receptors is a female donor with multiple sclerosis, enrolled in a pregnancy study.

This chain uses TRBV10-3 with TRBJ2-7; 15 bases are shared with TRBD2. V lost 6 bases and J lost 7; bases outside the gene matches: 7. CDR1 and CDR2 (germline): ENHRY, SYGVKD. The CDR3 contains 15 residues. The CDR3, as DNA: TGTGCCATCAGACGGACTAGCGGGAGGGCCGAGGAGCAGTACTTC. This codes for CAIRRTSGRAEEQYF.

V gene TRBV29-1 combines with J gene TRBJ2-1; 7 bases are a match to TRBD1. The V gene end was trimmed by 6 bases and the J gene end by 4 bases; junction bases not matched to a gene: 6. This CDR3 is built from 13 residues. From germline, CDR1 is SQVTM and CDR2 ANQGSEA. CDR3 amino acids: CSVAPGQYNEQFF. The CDR3 DNA is TGCAGCGTGGCCCCGGGACAGTACAATGAGCAGTTCTTC.

The gene calls are TRBV27 and TRBJ2-7; D ambiguous. There are 13 residues in the CDR3. The ends were cut back, 6 bases at V and 6 bases at J, with 15 bases in the middle. Germline V CDR1 and CDR2: MNHEY, SMNVEV (reference sequence). CDR3 region: CASSYSPPSEQYF. The DNA for the CDR3 is TGTGCCAGCAGCTATTCCCCCCCGAGCGAGCAGTACTTC.

This clone came up once. This chain links TRBV5-1 with TRBJ2-1, with D maybe TRBD2 (5 bases). The CDR3 is made up of 13 amino acids. The V gene lost 5 bases and the J gene lost 7 bases, with 13 bases spanning the gap. Germline CDR1 is SGHRS and CDR2 is YFSETQ. This CDR3 reads CASRGSGMNEQFF. Here the CDR3 DNA reads TGCGCCAGCAGAGGCTCCGGGATGAATGAGCAGTTCTTC.

This chain uses TRBV27 with TRBJ2-7; 8 nucleotides align to TRBD1. The CDR3 loop spans 14 amino acids. Germline trimming cut 4 bases from V and 4 bases from J; bases unmatched to any gene: 6. Germline lookup yields CDR1 MNHEY and CDR2 SMNVEV (reference sequence). For the CDR3, the DNA is TGTGCCAGCAGTTCCTGGACAGGGATTTACGAGCAGTACTTC. It is translated as CASSSWTGIYEQYF.

V gene TRBV27 combines with J gene TRBJ2-7; 7 bases are shared with TRBD2. With 3 bases clipped from V and 2 bases from J, the junction kept 1 base outside the gene matches. Germline CDR1 and CDR2: MNHEY and SMNVEV (reference sequence). The CDR3 sequence is 13 residues long. The CDR3: CASSLGLTYEQYF. CDR3 nucleotides: TGTGCCAGCAGTTTGGGACTAACCTACGAGCAGTACTTC.

The chain has TRBV9 and TRBJ2-1; 9 nucleotides line up with TRBD2. The V gene's germline CDR1 is SGDLS and CDR2 YYNGEE. The CDR3 covers 17 residues. J gave up 8 bases and V 4 bases, and 16 bases lay outside the gene matches. CDR3 sequence reads: CASSNEGEREVAYEQFF. Written as DNA, the CDR3 is TGTGCCAGCAGCAATGAAGGGGAGCGGGAGGTAGCATATGAGCAGTTCTTC.

The CDR3, as DNA: TGTGCCAGCAGCCCCAGACCAGCGGAGGGTACCGGGGAGCTGTTTTTT. Its protein is CASSPRPAEGTGELFF. The rearrangement joins TRBV9 to TRBJ2-2; possible D gene TRBD2, 6 bases. Trimming cost V 4 bases and J 5 bases, with 18 bases left between them. The CDR3 extends over 16 amino acids. Germline-derived CDR1 and CDR2 are SGDLS and YYNGEE. Variable domain in full (rest from reference TRBV9 and TRBJ2-2): DSGVTQTPKHLITATGQRVTLRCSPRSGDLSVYWYQQSLDQGLQFLIQYYNGEERAKGNILERFSAQQFPDLHSELNLSSLELGDSALYFCASSPRPAEGTGELFFGEGSRLTVL.

This clone is a singleton in its sample. The chain links TRBV13 to TRBJ1-1; D uncertain. CDR3 length: 14 amino acids. CDR1 and CDR2 (germline): PRHDT, FYEKMQ (reference sequence). Trimming took off 3 bases at V and 5 bases at J, with 13 bases between the two ends. The DNA of the CDR3 is TGTGCCAGCAGCTTTGGGTCGGGTGATACTGAAGCTTTCTTT. Amino acid sequence: CASSFGSGDTEAFF.

The rearrangement joins TRBV28 to TRBJ2-7; 9 nucleotides line up with TRBD1. With 6 bases clipped from V and 2 bases from J, the junction kept 8 bases outside the gene matches. CDR1 and CDR2 (germline): MDHEN, SYDVKM. There are 15 residues in the CDR3. The CDR3: CASSRARTGAYEQYF. CDR3 coding DNA: TGTGCCAGCAGCCGAGCCCGGACAGGGGCCTACGAGCAGTACTTC.

This chain uses TRBV4-3 with TRBJ2-7; 9 nucleotides match TRBD2. This CDR3 has 16 amino acids. Germline V CDR1 and CDR2: LGHNA, YSLEER. After removal of 1 base from V and 5 bases from J, the junction contained 9 bases not matched to a gene. CDR3 region: CASSQARSGSFHEQYF. As DNA, the CDR3 is TGCGCCAGCAGCCAAGCCCGTAGCGGGAGTTTCCACGAGCAGTACTTC.

DNA of the CDR3: TGTGCCAGCAGTTTATTCGGGGGGACCTACGAGCAGTACTTC. This sequence encodes CASSLFGGTYEQYF. The V and J genes are TRBV28 and TRBJ2-7, with TRBD2 identical over 7 bases. Per the germline V gene, CDR1 is MDHEN and CDR2 is SYDVKM. The CDR3 totals 14 residues. The ends lost 1 base at V and 2 bases at J; junction bases unmatched: 2.

This clone qualifies as medium-sized. The genes are TRBV7-9 and TRBJ2-3; 12 nucleotides match TRBD2. Germline CDR1 is SEHNR and CDR2 is FQNEAQ (reference sequence). V lost 1 base, J lost 7 bases, and 15 bases stayed unmatched. This CDR3 is 19 amino acids long. CDR3 residues: CASSLVSGGLAGPKNTQYF. The CDR3 nucleotides read TGTGCCAGCAGCTTAGTTTCTGGGGGACTAGCGGGCCCCAAGAATACGCAGTATTTT.

This clone was detected once. V and J are TRBV5-4 and TRBJ2-3, with a weak D call TRBD1 (6 bases). The CDR3 covers 16 residues. Trimming shortened V by 2 bases and J by 1 base, and 14 bases separated the two germline ends. Per germline, CDR1 SGHNT and CDR2 YYREEE (reference sequence). The CDR3 DNA reads TGTGCCAGCAGCTTTAAGGGGGTCTCGGGCACAGATACGCAGTATTTT. Amino acids: CASSFKGVSGTDTQYF.

This chain links TRBV7-9 with TRBJ1-1, with a weak D call TRBD1 (6 bases). V lost 5 bases to trimming and J lost 1 base, with 11 bases between them. The CDR3 totals 14 residues. The germline CDR1 and CDR2 sequences are SEHNR and FQNEAQ (reference sequence). DNA for the CDR3: TGTGCCAGCAGCACCACAGGGAAGAACACTGAAGCTTTCTTT. Encoded protein: CASSTTGKNTEAFF.

The rearrangement links TRBV6-4 to TRBJ1-1; perhaps TRBD1 as D (6 bases). The CDR3 runs 13 residues. Trimming shortened V by 4 bases and J by 2 bases, and 8 bases separated the two germline ends. CDR1 and CDR2 (germline): MRHNA, SNTAGT. In DNA, the CDR3 is TGTGCCAGCAGTGTGGACAGTAACACTGAAGCTTTCTTT. Its protein is CASSVDSNTEAFF.

The V gene is TRBV27, the J gene TRBJ2-7; tentatively, D is TRBD2 (6 bases). Germline loops: CDR1 MNHEY, CDR2 SMNVEV (reference sequence). This CDR3 is built from 13 residues. V was cut by 3 bases and J by 6 bases, with 12 bases left in between. The CDR3 sequence is CASSFGGAAEQYF. The CDR3 nucleotides read TGTGCCAGCAGTTTCGGGGGAGCTGCCGAGCAGTACTTC.

The V gene is TRBV28, the J gene TRBJ1-5; D is perhaps TRBD1 (5 bases). This CDR3 comprises 15 residues. CDR1 is MDHEN, CDR2 SYDVKM, per germline. Between the trimmed V and J ends, which lost 4 bases and 2 bases, there was a span of 12 bases. This CDR3 is CASSWRGMGNQPQHF. The CDR3 bases are TGTGCCAGCAGTTGGCGGGGGATGGGCAATCAGCCCCAGCATTTT.

Sample share makes this clone medium-sized. This chain uses TRBV4-2 with TRBJ2-1; TRBD2 matches 8 bases. V shed 4 bases and J 2 bases; nucleotides not matched to a gene: 7. The length of the CDR3 is 16 residues. Germline CDR1 reads LGHNA; CDR2 reads YNFKEQ. CDR3 DNA: TGTGCCAGCAGCCCAGAAAGCGGGGGCACCTACAATGAGCAGTTCTTC. It codes for CASSPESGGTYNEQFF.

The chain combines TRBV4-3 with TRBJ1-2; D call uncertain. Trimming left V 1 base short and J 6 bases short, with 6 bases between. The CDR3 covers 12 residues. The germline V gene has CDR1 LGHNA and CDR2 YSLEER. The CDR3 bases are TGCGCCAGCAGCCAAGGAGTCAATGGCTACACCTTC. Its protein product is CASSQGVNGYTF.

The chain combines TRBV11-1 with TRBJ2-1, with 14 bases lining up with TRBD2. The CDR3 runs 15 residues. The V segment lost 5 bases and the J segment 10 bases; nucleotides outside the gene matches: 7. The germline CDR1 and CDR2 sequences are SGHAT and FQDESV (reference sequence). This CDR3 is CASSNGLAGGEEQFF. CDR3 DNA sequence: TGTGCCAGCAGCAACGGACTAGCGGGAGGAGAGGAGCAGTTCTTC.

At least ten counts were recorded for this clone. The chain couples TRBV18 to TRBJ2-3, with a possible D match to TRBD2 (5 bases). The ends were cut back, 5 bases at V and 2 bases at J, with 11 bases in the middle. CDR1 and CDR2 from the germline V gene are KGHSH and LQKENI. This CDR3 contains 14 residues. Here the CDR3 reads CASSVDGDTDTQYF. CDR3 nucleotides: TGTGCCAGCTCAGTTGACGGGGACACAGATACGCAGTATTTT.

The V and J genes are TRBV11-2 and TRBJ2-5; a possible D gene is TRBD2 (6 bases). Trimming removed 5 bases at V and 5 bases at J, with 15 bases between. The germline CDR1 and CDR2 sequences are SGHAT and FQNNGV. The CDR3 is 14 amino acids. The CDR3 DNA reads TGTGCCAGCAGCCCGCGGGGAGCGCAGGAGACCCAGTACTTC. Encoded protein: CASSPRGAQETQYF.

This rearrangement joins TRBV27 to TRBJ1-5; D is unresolved. Germline lookup yields CDR1 MNHEY and CDR2 SMNVEV (reference sequence). V lost 3 bases to trimming and J lost 3 bases, with 6 bases between them. The CDR3 runs to 13 residues. The CDR3 loop is CASSFTVNQPQHF. CDR3 DNA: TGTGCCAGCAGTTTCACAGTCAATCAGCCCCAGCATTTT.

This clone has just one count. The CDR3 DNA sequence: TGTGCCAGCAGCCCCCACTCCGGGACAGGGGATGGCTACACCTTC. It encodes CASSPHSGTGDGYTF. The chain couples TRBV4-2 to TRBJ1-2, with TRBD1 identical over 10 bases. J was trimmed by 6 bases and V by 4 bases; bases with no gene match: 8. The germline V gene encodes CDR1 LGHNA and CDR2 YNFKEQ. The CDR3 sequence is 15 residues long.

V usage is TRBV18 and J usage is TRBJ2-7; 10 bases are a match to TRBD1. Looked up from germline, CDR1 is KGHSH and CDR2 is LQKENI. V shed 2 bases and J 3 bases; nucleotides not matched to a gene: 7. This CDR3 is built from 16 residues. CDR3 region: CASSPALTGGIYEQYF. CDR3 DNA: TGTGCCAGCTCACCAGCCCTGACAGGGGGCATCTACGAGCAGTACTTC.

As regards this clone: At one end the junction does not follow the germline gene, possibly because of a read error. The genes are TRBV7-7 and TRBJ2-5, with 9 bases matching TRBD1. From germline, CDR1 is SSHAT and CDR2 FNYEAQ (reference sequence). CDR3 length: 16 amino acids. The CDR3 region is CASSYGQGTHPKTQYF. The CDR3 DNA follows: TGTGCTAGCAGCTACGGACAGGGGACGCATCCTAAGACCCAGTACTTC.

In this sample, this clone turned up once. V usage is TRBV10-1 and J usage is TRBJ2-1; TRBD1 might be the D (6 bases). The length of the CDR3 is 14 residues. Per the germline V gene, CDR1 is WNHNN and CDR2 is SYGVQD (reference sequence). Trimming shortened V by 6 bases and J by 10 bases, and 19 bases separated the two germline ends. The CDR3 nucleotides are TGCGCCAGCAGGGGCTTAAGACAGGTCGACGAGCAGTTCTTC. This translates into CASRGLRQVDEQFF.

The count of this clone is one. The CDR3 sequence is CASSLYSGSNQPQHF. In DNA form, the CDR3 reads TGTGCCAGCAGTTTATATTCGGGAAGCAATCAGCCCCAGCATTTT. V is TRBV6-5 and J is TRBJ1-5; D not certain. Trimming took off 4 bases at V and 1 base at J, with 11 bases between the two ends. The CDR3 length is 15 residues. CDR1 MNHEY and CDR2 SVGAGI come from the germline V gene.

The rearrangement uses TRBV5-4 and TRBJ2-2; D perhaps matches TRBD1 (6 bases). The CDR3 is made up of 14 amino acids. Germline lookup yields CDR1 SGHNT and CDR2 YYREEE (reference sequence). The V gene lost 7 bases and the J gene lost 3 bases, with 13 bases spanning the gap. In DNA form, the CDR3 reads TGTGCCAGCGGTCGACAGGACTACACCGGGGAGCTGTTTTTT. Protein product: CASGRQDYTGELFF.

The genes are TRBV27 and TRBJ2-2; D is possibly TRBD1 (7 bases). The CDR3 consists of 15 residues. Looked up from germline, CDR1 is MNHEY and CDR2 is SMNVEV (reference sequence). Trimming stripped 6 bases from V and 5 bases from J, with 16 bases between. The CDR3 protein is CASRSGGGETGELFF. The CDR3 nucleotides read TGTGCCAGCAGATCAGGGGGAGGTGAGACCGGGGAGCTGTTTTTT.